This TCR beta chain comes out of a study of shared clonotypes between healthy human individuals. Whole-study results and caveats: Generation probabilities were higher for clonotypes shared across all four sorted-subset donors than for unshared ones.

Germline values: CDR1 SGHRS, CDR2 YFSETQ. The CDR3 runs 12 residues. This clone has a single count. Its antigen remains unknown. Mismatch with germline at one junction end may stem from a read error. The assay ran at deep level. Sequenced by immunoSEQ multiplex PCR; TCRdb stores in-frame clones only, minus some. The data hold around 2.1 million clones, with approximately 94% observed a single time. The TCR was taken from a man younger than 35 in good health. The gene calls are TRBV5-1 and TRBJ2-3; 7 bases line up with TRBD2. The sequencing input was naive CD4+ T cells sorted from blood. Subset here: CD45RA+ positively selected. The CDR3 nucleotides read TGCGCCAGCAGCTTGTTGGCGGGGGAGTCACATTTT. This gives the protein CASSLLAGESHF.